The clone carrying this T cell receptor (beta chain) was detected only a few times. What it recognizes is unknown. The data belong to a study of early T cells in non-severe SARS-CoV-2 infection. Study observations and caveats: Anti-spike CD8 responses were favored in VDJdb matching, and private and CD4 specificities were missed.

The germline V gene encodes CDR1 SGHAT and CDR2 FQNNGV. The CDR3 consists of 17 residues. The trim removed 3 bases at V and 5 bases at J, leaving 12 bases unmatched. TCRdb processed the 5' RACE reads anew with MiXCR; each CDR3 protein has one entry. The repertoire includes tens of thousands of distinct CDR3 sequences, approximately 5.2% of them detected once, and approximately 3.6% sits in the top ten. Sequences were obtained from whole blood. The chain combines TRBV11-2 with TRBJ2-3; 9 bases line up with TRBD2. The clonotype originates from an adult who was a healthcare worker with PCR-confirmed SARS-CoV-2 infection or an uninfected control (not recorded which). The CDR3 region is CASSFVRAGGRIDTQYF. In nucleotides, the CDR3 is TGTGCCAGCAGCTTTGTTCGGGCGGGAGGGCGGATAGATACGCAGTATTTT.